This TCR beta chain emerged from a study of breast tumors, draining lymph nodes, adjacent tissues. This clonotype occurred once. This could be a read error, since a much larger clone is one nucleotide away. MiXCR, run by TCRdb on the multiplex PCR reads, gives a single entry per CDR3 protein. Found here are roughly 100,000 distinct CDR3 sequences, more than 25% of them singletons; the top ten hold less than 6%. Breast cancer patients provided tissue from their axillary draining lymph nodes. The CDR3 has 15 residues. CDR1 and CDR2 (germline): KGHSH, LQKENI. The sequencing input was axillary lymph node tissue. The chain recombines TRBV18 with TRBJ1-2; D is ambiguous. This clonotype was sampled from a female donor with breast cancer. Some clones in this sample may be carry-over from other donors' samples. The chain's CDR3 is CACSPTIIGNYGYTF. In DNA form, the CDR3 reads TGTGCCTGCTCACCGACCATTATTGGGAACTATGGCTACACCTTC.